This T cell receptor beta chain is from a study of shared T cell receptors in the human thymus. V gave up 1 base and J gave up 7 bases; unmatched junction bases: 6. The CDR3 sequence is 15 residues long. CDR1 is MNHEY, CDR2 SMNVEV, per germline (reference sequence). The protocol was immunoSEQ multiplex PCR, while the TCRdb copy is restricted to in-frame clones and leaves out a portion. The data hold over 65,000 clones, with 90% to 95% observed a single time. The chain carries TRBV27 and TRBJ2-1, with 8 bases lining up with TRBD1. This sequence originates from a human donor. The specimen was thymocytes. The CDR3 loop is CASSLFRQGINEQFF. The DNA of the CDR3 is TGTGCCAGCAGTTTATTCCGACAGGGGATTAATGAGCAGTTCTTC.